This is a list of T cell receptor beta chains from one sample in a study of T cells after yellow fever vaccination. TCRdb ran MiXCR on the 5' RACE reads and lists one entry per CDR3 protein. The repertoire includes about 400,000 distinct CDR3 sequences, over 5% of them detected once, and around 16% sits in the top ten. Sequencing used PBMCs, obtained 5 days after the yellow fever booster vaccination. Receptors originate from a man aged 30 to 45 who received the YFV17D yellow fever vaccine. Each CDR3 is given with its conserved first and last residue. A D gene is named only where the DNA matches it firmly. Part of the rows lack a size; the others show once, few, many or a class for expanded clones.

TGCAGTGCTCCACGGGGAGGGAGCGGAACCTACGAGCAGTACTTC	CSAPRGGSGTYEQYF	.	TRBV20-1	TRBJ2-7	TRBD2
TGTGCCACCAGAGATAAGGGGGGCCCAGATACGCAGTATTTT	CATRDKGGPDTQYF	many	TRBV24-1	TRBJ2-3	.
TGCAGTGCTAGCGACAGGAAGAACACTGAAGCTTTCTTT	CSASDRKNTEAFF	.	TRBV20-1	TRBJ1-1	.
TGTGCCAGCTCACCCGAGGGAGGGGGGCGTCAGCCCCAGCATTTT	CASSPEGGGRQPQHF	.	TRBV18	TRBJ1-5	.
TGCGCCAGCAGTCGCCTGCGGGAGGGCGGAAATACGCAGTATTTT	CASSRLREGGNTQYF	many	TRBV23-1	TRBJ2-3	TRBD2
TGCGCCAGCAGCTCAGGTCTCGACTTGGATACGCAGTATTTT	CASSSGLDLDTQYF	.	TRBV4-3	TRBJ2-3	.
TGTGCCAGCAGCTTAGGGTTGAAGGAATGGAGCGGGAGGATCACCGGGGAGCTGTTTTTT	CASSLGLKEWSGRITGELFF	few	TRBV11-2	TRBJ2-2	TRBD2
TGCTCCAGCGGGGGGGCGGGTGAGACCCAGTACTTC	CSSGGAGETQYF	.	TRBV29-1	TRBJ2-5	TRBD2
TGTGCCAGCAGCTTGGGTGCCCAGGGTCCCCAAGAGACCCAGTACTTC	CASSLGAQGPQETQYF	many	TRBV5-5	TRBJ2-5	.
TGTGCCAGCAGCATATCCGGGACTAGTTTTAGCCATGAGCAGTTCTTC	CASSISGTSFSHEQFF	few	TRBV7-8	TRBJ2-1	TRBD2
TGTGCCAGCAGCAACAACAGGGGGCGTAATCACGAGCAGTACTTC	CASSNNRGRNHEQYF	few	TRBV9	TRBJ2-7	TRBD1
TGTGCCAGCCCCCCCGCCCGAGGGGGCGCCTCCGGTGAGCAGTTCTTC	CASPPARGGASGEQFF	few	TRBV28	TRBJ2-1	TRBD1
TGTGCCAGCAGTTCGCGGGACCCGGGGCGCACTGAAGCTTTCTTT	CASSSRDPGRTEAFF	.	TRBV6-5	TRBJ1-1	.
TGTGCCAGCAGCCCCCGGGTCCAAGAGACCCAGTACTTC	CASSPRVQETQYF	many	TRBV7-2	TRBJ2-5	.